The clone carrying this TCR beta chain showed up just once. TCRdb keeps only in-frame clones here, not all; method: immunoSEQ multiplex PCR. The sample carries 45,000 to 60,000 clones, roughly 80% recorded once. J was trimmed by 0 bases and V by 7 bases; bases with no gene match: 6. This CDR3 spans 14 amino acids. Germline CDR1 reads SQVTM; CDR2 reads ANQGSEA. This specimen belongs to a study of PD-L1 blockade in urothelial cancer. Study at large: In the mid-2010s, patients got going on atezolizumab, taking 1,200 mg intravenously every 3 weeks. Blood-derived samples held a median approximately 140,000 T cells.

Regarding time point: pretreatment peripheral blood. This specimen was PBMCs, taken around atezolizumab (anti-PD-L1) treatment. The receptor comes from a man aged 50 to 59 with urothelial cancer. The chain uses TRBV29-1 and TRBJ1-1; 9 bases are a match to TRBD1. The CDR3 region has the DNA TGCAGCGGACAGGGGGACCTCATGAACACTGAAGCTTTCTTT. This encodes CSGQGDLMNTEAFF.